The sequence of this TCR beta chain was determined in a study of blood T cell repertoires in COVID-19. Overall study context: The United States, Italy and Spain were the sources of the acute and convalescent COVID-19 samples. Sample material is recorded as cDNA or gDNA derived from T cells, B-cell-depleted T cells, or PBMCs.

The trim removed 7 bases at V and 9 bases at J, leaving 9 bases unmatched. This CDR3 region has 13 residues. Looked up from germline, CDR1 is LGHNT and CDR2 is FRNRAP. In the authors' workflow: Reference gene primer amplification gave estimated nucleated cell counts. Only in-frame clones appear in the TCRdb table, and some are missing; sequencing was by immunoSEQ multiplex PCR. The DNA was the basis for D and trimming; V, J and clone size are from that table. The sample gives about 77,000 clones, less than 75% of which show up once; more than 20% is in the top ten. Sequenced material: peripheral blood. The clonotype comes from a man in his 60s with acute or convalescent COVID-19. The chain couples TRBV12-5 to TRBJ2-1; 7 bases line up with TRBD1. The CDR3 region is CASAKTGLLEQFF. The CDR3 nucleotides are TGTGCTAGTGCCAAGACAGGGTTACTTGAGCAGTTCTTC.